The T cell receptor (beta chain) described here comes from a study of CD8+ T cells in alopecia areata. As for treatment: oral pan-JAK inhibitor, 5-10 mg twice daily. As the sequencing template, cDNA was produced by extracting RNA and reverse transcribing it. Generated by immunoSEQ multiplex PCR, the TCRdb table keeps only in-frame clones and is missing some. The profile covers 130,000 or so clones, with about 88% appearing a single time and around 14% taken by the ten largest. CDR1 and CDR2 (germline): SGHDT, YYEEEE. Trimming stripped 0 bases from V and 4 bases from J, with 8 bases between. CDR3 size: 13 residues.

The specimen was CD8+ T cells sorted from blood, collected at week 4, from a patient treated with tofacitinib. The sequence was obtained from a human donor with alopecia areata. The chain has TRBV5-6 and TRBJ2-7; D remains unclear. CDR3 DNA sequence: TGTGCCAGCAGCTTGGGGGGAAGATACGAGCAGTACTTC. Its translation is CASSLGGRYEQYF.